The sequence of this T cell receptor (beta chain) was determined in a study of human T cells and chemical hapten exposure. General study points: The number of TCRs over 1 in 1000 frequency stayed unchanged after DPC.

Turning to this clonotype: Antigen: not known.

Regarding time point: pre-sensitization, week 0. Treatment defined: therapeutic diphenylcyclopropenone sensitization with weekly scalp DPC. Unique molecular identifiers were attached to individual cDNA molecules within the library. One entry per CDR3 protein results from TCRdb running MiXCR on the RACE reads. The table shows 150,000 to 200,000 distinct CDR3 sequences, with roughly 30% occurring only once. The CDR3 covers 16 residues. V was shortened by 5 bases and J by 0 bases, with 11 bases between the two germline ends. Germline CDR1 reads MNHEY; CDR2 reads SMNVEV (reference sequence). Sequenced material: whole blood, taken in connection with sensitization to the hapten diphenylcyclopropenone (DPC). This TCR came from a woman in her 30s with alopecia areata. Some clones in this sample may be carry-over from other donors' samples. This rearrangement joins TRBV27 to TRBJ2-6; no clear D gene. CDR3 region: CASSTSGPSGANVLTF. In nucleotides, the CDR3 is TGTGCCAGCAGTACATCGGGCCCCTCTGGGGCCAACGTCCTGACTTTC.